Listed below are T cell receptor beta chains from one sample, sequenced in a study of identical twins. In TCRdb, the 5' RACE reads were re-called with MiXCR into one record per CDR3 protein. The table lists 600,000 to 800,000 distinct CDR3 sequences, around 20% of them singletons. The data also belong to a second study, concerning T cells expressing NK-cell markers.

The sequenced material came from PBMCs. All receptors derive from a woman between 18 and 29 years old in good health. CDR3s include the opening cysteine and the closing phenylalanine or tryptophan. A D gene is named only where the DNA matches it firmly. Size is stated for part of the rows, as once, few or many counts, or as a class when the clone is expanded.

j_call: TRBJ2-1; d_call: TRBD2; clone_size: NA; v_call: TRBV11-1; cdr3_aa: CASLGLAGDEQFF; cdr3_nt: TGTGCCAGCCTTGGACTAGCGGGCGATGAGCAGTTCTTC
j_call: TRBJ2-5; d_call: NA; clone_size: NA; v_call: TRBV6-5; cdr3_aa: CASSYSGFPGSKETQYF; cdr3_nt: TGTGCCAGCAGTTACTCGGGCTTTCCCGGTTCAAAAGAGACCCAGTACTTC
j_call: TRBJ2-1; d_call: NA; clone_size: NA; v_call: TRBV6-6; cdr3_aa: CASSDPAEQFF; cdr3_nt: TGTGCCAGCAGCGACCCGGCTGAGCAGTTCTTC
j_call: TRBJ2-7; d_call: TRBD2; clone_size: few; v_call: TRBV7-2; cdr3_aa: CASSATGRGGPYEQYF; cdr3_nt: TGTGCCAGCAGCGCGACGGGTCGCGGGGGACCCTACGAGCAGTACTTC
j_call: TRBJ1-6; d_call: NA; clone_size: few; v_call: TRBV20-1; cdr3_aa: CSARSGSPLHF; cdr3_nt: TGCAGTGCTAGGTCCGGCTCACCCCTCCACTTT
j_call: TRBJ2-6; d_call: NA; clone_size: few; v_call: TRBV11-2; cdr3_aa: CASSVRGGVAGANVLTF; cdr3_nt: TGTGCCAGCAGCGTGAGGGGTGGCGTAGCTGGGGCCAACGTCCTGACTTTC
j_call: TRBJ2-3; d_call: TRBD2; clone_size: NA; v_call: TRBV20-1; cdr3_aa: CSAVGLAGPDTQYF; cdr3_nt: TGCAGTGCCGTGGGACTAGCGGGACCAGATACGCAGTATTTT
j_call: TRBJ2-1; d_call: TRBD2; clone_size: few; v_call: TRBV10-3; cdr3_aa: CAIGSGRANEQFF; cdr3_nt: TGTGCCATCGGGAGCGGGAGGGCCAATGAGCAGTTCTTC
j_call: TRBJ2-1; d_call: TRBD1; clone_size: few; v_call: TRBV7-9; cdr3_aa: CASSHGQGTAYEQFF; cdr3_nt: TGTGCCAGCAGCCACGGACAGGGGACCGCATATGAGCAGTTCTTC
j_call: TRBJ2-3; d_call: TRBD2; clone_size: few; v_call: TRBV3-1; cdr3_aa: CASSPRTRIGTQYF; cdr3_nt: TGTGCCAGCAGCCCCCGGACTAGAATAGGTACGCAGTATTTT
j_call: TRBJ2-3; d_call: NA; clone_size: NA; v_call: TRBV2; cdr3_aa: CASTRGGTGAQYF; cdr3_nt: TGTGCCAGCACCAGGGGTGGGACCGGAGCGCAGTATTTT
j_call: TRBJ2-3; d_call: TRBD2; clone_size: NA; v_call: TRBV12-3/TRBV12-4; cdr3_aa: CASRGTSGRQDTQYF; cdr3_nt: TGTGCCAGCAGGGGGACTAGCGGGCGACAAGATACGCAGTATTTT
j_call: TRBJ2-5; d_call: TRBD2; clone_size: NA; v_call: TRBV12-3/TRBV12-4; cdr3_aa: CASSLTSFKIWTSDSQGTQYF; cdr3_nt: TGTGCCAGCAGTCTAACCTCTTTCAAGATATGGACTAGCGACAGCCAGGGAACCCAGTACTTC
j_call: TRBJ2-7; d_call: TRBD1; clone_size: NA; v_call: TRBV27; cdr3_aa: CASGRTGTGKYEQYF; cdr3_nt: TGTGCCAGCGGCCGGACCGGGACAGGGAAGTACGAGCAGTACTTC
j_call: TRBJ1-2; d_call: NA; clone_size: NA; v_call: TRBV20-1; cdr3_aa: CSAQDGDNGYTF; cdr3_nt: TGCAGTGCCCAGGACGGTGACAATGGCTACACCTTC
j_call: TRBJ2-2; d_call: NA; clone_size: NA; v_call: TRBV6-1; cdr3_aa: CASNPGRFTGELFF; cdr3_nt: TGTGCCAGCAACCCAGGGAGATTCACCGGGGAGCTGTTTTTT
j_call: TRBJ1-2; d_call: NA; clone_size: NA; v_call: TRBV6-5; cdr3_aa: CASSYRPATNYGYTF; cdr3_nt: TGTGCCAGCAGTTACCGTCCGGCAACTAACTATGGCTACACCTTC
j_call: TRBJ2-5; d_call: NA; clone_size: NA; v_call: TRBV5-1; cdr3_aa: CASARGTGEETQYF; cdr3_nt: TGCGCCAGCGCCCGTGGGACTGGAGAAGAGACCCAGTACTTC
j_call: TRBJ1-2; d_call: NA; clone_size: NA; v_call: TRBV6-6; cdr3_aa: CASLDTRSHGYTF; cdr3_nt: TGTGCCAGCCTGGACACGCGCAGTCATGGCTACACCTTC
j_call: TRBJ1-5; d_call: TRBD1; clone_size: NA; v_call: TRBV20-1; cdr3_aa: CSANTGAGGNQPQHF; cdr3_nt: TGCAGTGCTAATACAGGGGCGGGGGGCAATCAGCCCCAGCATTTT
j_call: TRBJ2-7; d_call: NA; clone_size: NA; v_call: TRBV20-1; cdr3_aa: CSARDPVGGPSYEQYF; cdr3_nt: TGCAGTGCTAGAGATCCGGTTGGGGGGCCCTCCTACGAGCAGTACTTC
j_call: TRBJ1-2; d_call: NA; clone_size: NA; v_call: TRBV20-1; cdr3_aa: CSAGQDGEYGYTF; cdr3_nt: TGCAGTGCCGGCCAAGACGGGGAATATGGCTACACCTTC
j_call: TRBJ2-7; d_call: NA; clone_size: NA; v_call: TRBV27; cdr3_aa: CASRMATVGEYEQYF; cdr3_nt: TGTGCCAGCAGGATGGCTACAGTGGGCGAATACGAGCAGTACTTC
j_call: TRBJ2-1; d_call: NA; clone_size: NA; v_call: TRBV27; cdr3_aa: CASKRDSRYNEQFF; cdr3_nt: TGTGCCAGCAAGAGAGACTCCCGATACAATGAGCAGTTCTTC
j_call: TRBJ2-3; d_call: NA; clone_size: few; v_call: TRBV20-1; cdr3_aa: CSAQHSGGHGTDTQYF; cdr3_nt: TGCAGTGCTCAGCATTCCGGGGGGCACGGCACAGATACGCAGTATTTT
j_call: TRBJ2-7; d_call: TRBD1; clone_size: NA; v_call: TRBV11-2; cdr3_aa: CASSFSRDRGREQYF; cdr3_nt: TGTGCCAGCAGCTTTTCGAGGGACAGGGGACGCGAGCAGTACTTC